This T cell receptor (beta chain) was sequenced during a study of identical twins. Germline lookup yields CDR1 KGHSH and CDR2 LQKENI. The CDR3 loop spans 13 amino acids. The V gene lost 0 bases and the J gene lost 8 bases, with 9 bases spanning the gap. Study outcomes and limitations: High-abundance cord blood beta clonotypes had fewer insertions; memory repertoires showed none. The degree of excess twin sharing was weaker in beta out-of-frame sequences.

This clonotype was seen a few times. Its antigen is still unknown. MiXCR was run by TCRdb on the 5' RACE reads, yielding one entry per CDR3 protein. The profile shows about 530,000 distinct CDR3 sequences, 20% to 25% of them singletons. This sample was shared with a second study, whose subject was yellow fever vaccine responses in identical twins. That paper notes: Each twin's T cell response to the vaccine was reported to look partly convergent and partly personalized.

This sequence joins TRBV18 and TRBJ2-3, with D unclear. This TCR came from a woman younger than 30 in good health. What was sequenced was CD4+ T cells sorted from blood. CDR3 nucleotides: TGTGCCAGCTCACCACCCGCCCCAATTACGCAGTATTTT. It is translated as CASSPPAPITQYF.